The 32 T cell receptor beta chains given below trace back to one sample, sequenced in a study of cytomegalovirus exposure and HLA in healthy donors. The primer mix had 60 Vbeta and 13 Jbeta primers. Produced via immunoSEQ multiplex PCR; TCRdb's table is partial and in-frame only. The sample has about 120,000 clones; around 74% are singletons. Specimen: PBMCs. These receptors all come from a man between 60 and 75 years old in good health and CMV-seropositive.

The chain uses TRBV7-3 and TRBJ2-6; 9 bases are shared with TRBD2. The CDR3 contains 16 residues. Looked up from germline, CDR1 is SGHTA and CDR2 is FQGTGA. J was trimmed by 4 bases and V by 5 bases; bases with no gene match: 6. CDR3 bases: TGTGCCAGCAGCGTTGCGGGGGGGGTCGGGGCCAACGTCCTGACTTTC. It is translated as CASSVAGGVGANVLTF.

Turning to this clone: At one of its ends the junction is not consistent with the germline gene, which may arise from a read error. The V gene is TRBV7-9, the J gene TRBJ1-2; D is uncertain. The CDR3 extends over 16 amino acids. Germline CDR1 SEHNR, CDR2 FQNEAQ (reference sequence). CDR3 nucleotides: TGTTCCAGCAGCTTAGAGTTTGGAAGCGGGCACTATGGCTACACCTTC. Translation gives CSSSLEFGSGHYGYTF.

The chain recombines TRBV5-6 with TRBJ2-2; 8 bases line up with TRBD1. The CDR3 is 17 residues long. Germline V gene data show CDR1 as SGHDT and CDR2 as YYEEEE. V lost 1 base and J lost 1; bases outside the gene matches: 6. The CDR3 bases are TGTGCCAGCAGCTTGTCCCGGACAGGGCGGAACACCGGGGAGCTGTTTTTT. Amino acid sequence: CASSLSRTGRNTGELFF.

This clone has more than one count but fewer than ten. The chain couples TRBV5-6 to TRBJ2-7; D call uncertain. The CDR3 runs to 14 residues. V dropped 3 bases and J dropped 2 bases, with 12 bases sitting between them. The germline V gene has CDR1 SGHDT and CDR2 YYEEEE. CDR3 in amino acids: CASSSLTRPYEQYF. CDR3 DNA: TGTGCCAGCAGCTCACTAACAAGACCCTACGAGCAGTACTTC. Variable domain in full (rest from reference TRBV5-6 and TRBJ2-7): DAGVTQSPTHLIKTRGQQVTLRCSPKSGHDTVSWYQQALGQGPQFIFQYYEEEERQRGNFPDRFSGHQFPNYSSELNVNALLLGDSALYLCASSSLTRPYEQYFGPGTRLTVT.

The chain uses TRBV5-1 and TRBJ2-7; D is uncertain. Germline CDR1 and CDR2: SGHRS and YFSETQ. V was pared by 3 bases and J by 5 bases, with 12 bases between. The CDR3 length is 13 residues. The CDR3, as DNA: TGCGCCAGCAGCTCCCAAAATGAGAACGAGCAGTACTTC. It yields the protein CASSSQNENEQYF.

V gene TRBV5-1 combines with J gene TRBJ2-7, with 9 bases matching TRBD2. Germline lookup yields CDR1 SGHRS and CDR2 YFSETQ. This CDR3 comprises 15 residues. V lost 4 bases to trimming and J lost 5 bases; unmatched junction nucleotides: 10. This chain's CDR3 is CASSRGTSLQDEQYF. The CDR3, as DNA: TGCGCCAGCAGCAGGGGGACTAGCCTTCAGGACGAGCAGTACTTC.

This chain joins TRBV6-5 and TRBJ1-1; D is unresolved. The V end lost 5 bases, the J end lost 9 bases, and 16 bases lay between the germline ends. The germline gives CDR1 MNHEY, CDR2 SVGAGI. The CDR3 consists of 13 residues. CDR3 bases: TGTGCCAGCAGTCAATCGGGGAGGACCCAAGCTTTCTTT. Encoded protein: CASSQSGRTQAFF.

This chain uses TRBV28 with TRBJ2-3; 9 bases map to TRBD2. The CDR3 sequence is 15 residues long. Unmatched junction bases numbered 9, after V lost 5 bases and J lost 6 bases. The germline CDR1 and CDR2 sequences are MDHEN and SYDVKM. The CDR3 reads CASSLGGRVRDTQYF. Written as DNA, the CDR3 is TGTGCCAGCAGTCTGGGCGGGAGGGTTAGGGATACGCAGTATTTT.

The sample holds a few counts of this clone. The junction shows a germline mismatch at one end, possibly a read error. The chain couples TRBV4-1 to TRBJ2-2; D perhaps matches TRBD1 (6 bases). CDR3 length: 16 residues. Germline V gene sequence: CDR1 MGHRA, CDR2 YSYEKL. For the CDR3, the DNA is TGCGCCAGTAGCCAAGGGGCCAGGGGCATAGCTGGGGAGCTGTTTTTT. It is translated as CASSQGARGIAGELFF.

The chain joins TRBV5-4 to TRBJ2-5; D ambiguous. The DNA end is more similar to TRBJ2-7, so the J call may be wrong. The CDR3 is made up of 12 amino acids. CDR1 and CDR2 (germline): SGHNT, YYREEE (reference sequence). In DNA form, the CDR3 reads TGTGCCAGCAGCTTGGACTACTACGAGCAGTACTTC. It yields the protein CASSLDYYEQYF.

The gene calls are TRBV9 and TRBJ2-1; D perhaps matches TRBD2 (6 bases). The CDR3 runs to 17 residues. Trimming took off 0 bases at V and 0 bases at J, with 13 bases between the two ends. Germline V gene lookup returns CDR1 SGDLS and CDR2 YYNGEE. CDR3 DNA sequence: TGTGCCAGCAGCGTAGACAGCCGGGGGAACTCCTACAATGAGCAGTTCTTC. This sequence encodes CASSVDSRGNSYNEQFF.

The chain links TRBV9 to TRBJ1-4; tentatively, D is TRBD1 (5 bases). This CDR3 comprises 16 residues. Deletions cut 5 bases from V and 8 bases from J, with 22 bases between. Germline values: CDR1 SGDLS, CDR2 YYNGEE. CDR3 sequence reads: CASSFGIGTGEEKLFF. The CDR3 nucleotides are TGTGCCAGCAGTTTCGGGATCGGGACGGGGGAGGAAAAACTGTTTTTT.

V and J are TRBV2 and TRBJ1-1, with unresolved D. V gave up 8 bases and J gave up 3 bases, with 13 bases separating them. CDR3 length: 13 amino acids. Germline values: CDR1 SNHLY, CDR2 FYNNEI. The CDR3 sequence is CASYRSGDTEAFF. The CDR3 DNA follows: TGTGCCAGCTACCGAAGCGGTGACACTGAAGCTTTCTTT.

This clone was counted a single time. The V call is TRBV2, the J call TRBJ1-2, with D possibly being TRBD1 (5 bases). V was cut by 1 base and J by 0 bases, with 12 bases left in between. This CDR3 is 16 amino acids long. The germline V gene has CDR1 SNHLY and CDR2 FYNNEI. CDR3 residues: CASSEEGFLANYGYTF. In DNA, the CDR3 is TGTGCCAGCAGTGAAGAGGGGTTCCTAGCTAACTATGGCTACACCTTC.

V and J are TRBV28 and TRBJ1-2, with 9 bases aligning to TRBD1. Losses at the gene ends were 3 bases for V and 7 bases for J; bases not matched to a gene: 3. Germline loops: CDR1 MDHEN, CDR2 SYDVKM. The CDR3 covers 13 residues. The CDR3 DNA reads as TGTGCCAGCAGTTTCCGGGACAGGGCTGGCTACACCTTC. Translation gives CASSFRDRAGYTF.

This clone showed up just once. The chain couples TRBV18 to TRBJ1-5, with 7 bases matching TRBD1. Trimming took 1 base from V and 2 from J; bases not matched to a gene: 5. Per the germline V gene, CDR1 is KGHSH and CDR2 is LQKENI. CDR3 length: 16 amino acids. In nucleotides, the CDR3 is TGTGCCAGCTCACCACAGGGGGCCATAGGCAATCAGCCCCAGCATTTT. Translation: CASSPQGAIGNQPQHF. The full variable domain, rest sourced from reference TRBV18 and TRBJ1-5, is NAGVMQNPRHLVRRRGQEARLRCSPMKGHSHVYWYRQLPEEGLKFMVYLQKENIIDESGMPKERFSAEFPKEGPSILRIQQVVRGDSAAYFCASSPQGAIGNQPQHFGDGTRLSIL.

This chain links TRBV29-1 with TRBJ2-3, with 9 bases fitting TRBD1. Germline loops: CDR1 SQVTM, CDR2 ANQGSEA. This CDR3 is 15 amino acids long. V gave up 1 base and J gave up 5 bases; unmatched junction bases: 7. The CDR3 sequence: CSVEGYRGRKDTQYF. Written as DNA, the CDR3 is TGCAGCGTTGAAGGGTACAGGGGGCGAAAAGATACGCAGTATTTT.

This chain connects TRBV6-5 to TRBJ1-5; D unclear. The CDR3 has 14 amino acids. CDR1 is MNHEY and CDR2 is SVGAGI in the germline V gene. V lost 0 bases to trimming and J lost 4 bases, with 7 bases between them. Here the CDR3 DNA reads TGTGCCAGCAGTTACTCACGGGGAAATCAGCCCCAGCATTTT. Protein product: CASSYSRGNQPQHF.

This chain connects TRBV6-5 to TRBJ1-4, with no clear D. Trimming took 6 bases from V and 5 from J, leaving 10 bases between them. CDR3 length: 13 amino acids. Germline V gene data show CDR1 as MNHEY and CDR2 as SVGAGI. This CDR3 reads CASSPAANEKLFF. The CDR3 coding sequence is TGTGCCAGCAGCCCGGCGGCAAATGAAAAACTGTTTTTT.

This chain joins TRBV2 and TRBJ2-3, with TRBD2 as a possible D gene (5 bases). Trimming took off 2 bases at V and 6 bases at J, with 15 bases between the two ends. In germline, CDR1 is SNHLY, CDR2 FYNNEI. This CDR3 spans 15 amino acids. The CDR3 coding sequence is TGTGCCAGCAGTGAATCCGGGAAGTGGATGGATACGCAGTATTTT. Its protein is CASSESGKWMDTQYF.

CDR3 coding DNA: TGTGCCAGCAGTGCGGACAGGGCCCCTGGGGCCAACGTCCTGACTTTC. Its protein product is CASSADRAPGANVLTF. This rearrangement joins TRBV27 to TRBJ2-6; 8 bases are shared with TRBD1. The V segment lost 5 bases and the J segment 2 bases; nucleotides outside the gene matches: 5. The CDR3 has 16 residues. Germline V gives CDR1 MNHEY, CDR2 SMNVEV (reference sequence).

The J gene is TRBJ2-2, the V gene TRBV27, with D perhaps TRBD1 (5 bases). Germline V lookup: CDR1 MNHEY, CDR2 SMNVEV (reference sequence). With 5 bases removed from V and 2 bases from J, the gap between germline ends came to 12 bases. The CDR3 sequence is 15 residues long. CDR3 bases: TGTGCCAGCAGTCGAAGGGGCCTTAACACCGGGGAGCTGTTTTTT. This sequence encodes CASSRRGLNTGELFF.

The chain carries TRBV7-9 and TRBJ1-5, with unresolved D. The V and J ends lost 4 bases and 2 bases respectively, with 9 bases between them. The CDR3 length is 14 residues. Germline loops: CDR1 SEHNR, CDR2 FQNEAQ (reference sequence). The CDR3 coding sequence is TGTGCCAGCAGCTCCTCACCAGGCAATCAGCCCCAGCATTTT. Translating it yields CASSSSPGNQPQHF.

This sequence joins TRBV7-8 and TRBJ1-2; 7 nucleotides agree with TRBD1. The germline gives CDR1 SGHVS, CDR2 FQNEAQ. Germline trimming cut 5 bases from V and 6 bases from J; bases unmatched to any gene: 12. CDR3 length: 15 amino acids. CDR3 nucleotides: TGTGCCAGCAGCCCGCCTAGACAGGGTTTAGATGGCTACACCTTC. Its translation: CASSPPRQGLDGYTF.

This clone came up once. This chain connects TRBV5-6 to TRBJ1-2; D is unresolved. Germline lookup yields CDR1 SGHDT and CDR2 YYEEEE. Trimming removed 2 bases from V and 6 bases from J, with 11 bases in between. The CDR3 contains 13 residues. The CDR3 sequence is CASSFGPAHGYTF. Written as DNA, the CDR3 is TGTGCCAGCAGCTTTGGGCCCGCCCATGGCTACACCTTC.

This rearrangement joins TRBV27 to TRBJ1-2, with 8 nucleotides matching TRBD1. Germline CDR1 and CDR2: MNHEY and SMNVEV (reference sequence). CDR3 size: 17 residues. Unmatched junction bases numbered 14, after V lost 6 bases and J lost 2 bases. The CDR3 bases are TGTGCCAGCAGCCGGGGGACAGGAGGAGCCTACAACTATGGCTACACCTTC. Its protein is CASSRGTGGAYNYGYTF.

The chain carries TRBV5-1 and TRBJ2-2; D is unresolved. Germline values: CDR1 SGHRS, CDR2 YFSETQ. The V and J ends lost 2 bases and 1 base respectively, with 3 bases between them. There are 13 residues in the CDR3. In nucleotides, the CDR3 is TGCGCCAGCAGCTTACAGAACACCGGGGAGCTGTTTTTT. Translating it yields CASSLQNTGELFF.

This clone appeared a single time. The chain links TRBV10-3 to TRBJ2-5; 9 bases line up with TRBD2. Germline V CDR1 and CDR2: ENHRY, SYGVKD. The V and J ends lost 4 bases and 4 bases, in that order; junction bases with no gene match: 4. The CDR3 consists of 14 residues. The CDR3 sequence is CAISGSTSGETQYF. CDR3 sequence (DNA): TGTGCCATCAGTGGTTCGACTAGCGGAGAGACCCAGTACTTC.

The rearrangement links TRBV7-2 to TRBJ2-7, with D possibly being TRBD1 (6 bases). Between the trimmed V and J ends, which lost 2 bases and 1 base, there was a span of 12 bases. The CDR3 loop spans 15 amino acids. Germline-derived CDR1 and CDR2 are SGHTA and FQGNSA. CDR3 sequence (DNA): TGTGCCAGCAGCTTAAACCAAGGGGGTTCCTACGAGCAGTACTTC. It is translated as CASSLNQGGSYEQYF.

There are a few counts of this clone. The V call is TRBV2, the J call TRBJ2-3, with D unclear. The CDR3 extends over 14 amino acids. Germline CDR1 and CDR2: SNHLY and FYNNEI. Trimming took off 4 bases at V and 2 bases at J, with 10 bases between the two ends. The CDR3 DNA sequence: TGTGCCAGCAGTGCAACTCGCTACACAGATACGCAGTATTTT. Translated: CASSATRYTDTQYF.

The V and J genes are TRBV10-3 and TRBJ2-7; 9 positions match TRBD1. Unmatched junction bases numbered 9, after V lost 10 bases and J lost 5 bases. Germline values: CDR1 ENHRY, CDR2 SYGVKD. CDR3 length: 13 residues. As DNA, the CDR3 is TGTGCCACCTCAGACAGGGGGGCCCACGAGCAGTACTTC. It is translated as CATSDRGAHEQYF.

Here the CDR3 reads CASSHPASGGNTGELFF. CDR3 nucleotide sequence: TGCGCCAGCAGCCATCCCGCTAGCGGGGGGAACACCGGGGAGCTGTTTTTT. V is TRBV4-1 and J is TRBJ2-2, with 10 bases that match TRBD2. Germline V gives CDR1 MGHRA, CDR2 YSYEKL. The CDR3 consists of 17 residues. After removal of 3 bases from V and 1 base from J, the junction contained 5 bases not matched to a gene.